Each of the 27 T cell receptor beta chains below was sequenced from the same sample in a study of T cell changes during pregnancy in multiple sclerosis. Sequencing was performed with immunoSEQ multiplex PCR; in TCRdb, only in-frame clones are kept and a portion is missing. This sample has roughly 80,000 clones; 85% to 95% occur once, and the top ten carry approximately 2.4%. The specimen comprised peripheral blood, sampled in the second trimester of pregnancy. The receptors were sampled from a female donor with multiple sclerosis, enrolled in a pregnancy study.

The gene calls are TRBV5-6 and TRBJ2-7; 7 nucleotides agree with TRBD1. From germline, CDR1 is SGHDT and CDR2 YYEEEE. CDR3 length: 13 amino acids. V lost 7 bases to trimming and J lost 6 bases; unmatched junction nucleotides: 10. The CDR3, as DNA: TGTGCCAGCGGACGACAGGGTTTCGGCGAGCAGTACTTC. Its protein product is CASGRQGFGEQYF.

The gene calls are TRBV4-1 and TRBJ1-1; TRBD1 matches at 7 bases. From germline, CDR1 is MGHRA and CDR2 YSYEKL. This CDR3 has 17 amino acids. Unmatched junction bases numbered 16, after V lost 3 bases and J lost 6 bases. The CDR3 nucleotides are TGCGCCAGCAGCCATGGGGCAGGGGGACCCTTAGGGGCTGAAGCTTTCTTT. As protein: CASSHGAGGPLGAEAFF.

The rearrangement uses TRBV15 and TRBJ1-2; perhaps TRBD1 as D (5 bases). This CDR3 is 17 amino acids long. Trimming left V 2 bases short and J 3 bases short, with 19 bases between. Germline V CDR1 and CDR2: LNHNV, YYDKDF (reference sequence). CDR3 residues: CATSRFPPSREDYGYTF. For the CDR3, the DNA is TGTGCCACCAGCAGATTCCCCCCGAGCAGGGAGGACTATGGCTACACCTTC.

A few counts support this clone. J is TRBJ2-7 and V is TRBV5-1, with D uncertain. Germline assignment: CDR1 SGHRS and CDR2 YFSETQ. Trimming left V 5 bases short and J 0 bases short, with 12 bases between. The CDR3 contains 14 residues. CDR3 coding DNA: TGCGCCAGCAGTGATAGCCAACCCTCCTACGAGCAGTACTTC. Protein: CASSDSQPSYEQYF.

V usage is TRBV11-1 and J usage is TRBJ2-1; TRBD2 is a possible D gene (6 bases). V was clipped by 5 bases and J by 3 bases, with 14 bases between them. The CDR3 totals 15 residues. The germline V gene encodes CDR1 SGHAT and CDR2 FQDESV (reference sequence). CDR3 sequence reads: CASSPGLANYNEQFF. The DNA for the CDR3 is TGTGCCAGCAGCCCCGGGCTAGCGAACTACAATGAGCAGTTCTTC.

The V call is TRBV9, the J call TRBJ1-2; D call uncertain. Per germline, CDR1 SGDLS and CDR2 YYNGEE. CDR3 size: 13 residues. V lost 5 bases to trimming and J lost 4 bases, with 12 bases between them. CDR3 loop: CASRAPDSYGYTF. The CDR3 coding sequence is TGTGCCAGCAGGGCCCCCGACTCCTATGGCTACACCTTC.

This chain joins TRBV27 and TRBJ1-6; D not resolved. Trimming left V 8 bases short and J 4 bases short, with 6 bases between. Germline loops: CDR1 MNHEY, CDR2 SMNVEV (reference sequence). The CDR3 spans 12 residues. The CDR3 coding sequence is TGTGCCAGCGGAGTTTATAATTCACCCCTCCACTTT. Encoded protein: CASGVYNSPLHF.

J is TRBJ2-1 and V is TRBV6-4; D is unresolved. The V end was cut by 2 bases, the J end by 8 bases, with 10 bases between. This CDR3 is 13 amino acids long. In germline, CDR1 is MRHNA, CDR2 SNTAGT. The CDR3 DNA follows: TGTGCCAGCAGTGACGCCTGGGCCGATGAGCAGTTCTTC. Its translation: CASSDAWADEQFF.

This chain links TRBV7-6 with TRBJ2-3; TRBD2 matches 8 bases. V dropped 0 bases and J dropped 2; count of bases not matched to a gene: 7. Germline values: CDR1 SGHVS, CDR2 FNYEAQ. This CDR3 is 17 amino acids long. Here the CDR3 DNA reads TGTGCCAGCAGCTTAGCGAAGGTAGCGGGGAACACAGATACGCAGTATTTT. This sequence encodes CASSLAKVAGNTDTQYF.

V gene TRBV18 combines with J gene TRBJ1-1, with TRBD1 as a possible D gene (5 bases). CDR1 KGHSH and CDR2 LQKENI come from the germline V gene. Deletions cut 4 bases from V and 0 bases from J, with 6 bases between. This CDR3 region has 13 residues. CDR3 DNA sequence: TGTGCCAGCTCACAGGGGCTGAACACTGAAGCTTTCTTT. This translates into CASSQGLNTEAFF.

The chain is built from TRBV6-5 and TRBJ2-7; TRBD2 agrees at 12 bases. Trimming at V came to 4 bases and at J to 7 bases, leaving 8 bases not matched to a gene. The CDR3 extends over 15 amino acids. The germline CDR1 and CDR2 sequences are MNHEY and SVGAGI. Here the CDR3 reads CASSLTTSGGLEQYF. As DNA, the CDR3 is TGTGCCAGCAGTTTGACGACTAGCGGGGGTCTAGAGCAGTACTTC.

This clone was observed a single time. The V gene is TRBV7-9, the J gene TRBJ2-7, with 7 nucleotides matching TRBD2. The CDR3 totals 15 residues. Germline V gene data show CDR1 as SEHNR and CDR2 as FQNEAQ (reference sequence). V lost 1 base, J lost 2 bases, and 5 bases stayed unmatched. For the CDR3, the DNA is TGTGCCAGCAGCTTAGGGTACGGGGGGACCTACGAGCAGTACTTC. Its translation is CASSLGYGGTYEQYF.

J is TRBJ2-7 and V is TRBV27, with TRBD1 matching 7 bases. The germline gives CDR1 MNHEY, CDR2 SMNVEV (reference sequence). CDR3 size: 14 residues. V lost 5 bases to trimming and J lost 7 bases; unmatched junction nucleotides: 11. Here the CDR3 reads CASSPRQGLEEQYF. CDR3 in DNA: TGTGCCAGCAGTCCGAGACAGGGATTGGAAGAGCAGTACTTC.

The chain couples TRBV7-9 to TRBJ1-2; possibly TRBD1 for D (5 bases). In germline, CDR1 is SEHNR, CDR2 FQNEAQ (reference sequence). V was cut by 7 bases and J by 4 bases, with 13 bases left in between. The CDR3 runs 13 residues. CDR3 nucleotides: TGTGCCAGCACCAAACAGGAGACCTATGGCTACACCTTC. Translating gives CASTKQETYGYTF.

V is TRBV4-2 and J is TRBJ1-1, with 7 nucleotides matching TRBD1. CDR1 and CDR2 from the germline V gene are LGHNA and YNFKEQ. Losses at the gene ends were 2 bases for V and 0 bases for J; bases not matched to a gene: 9. The CDR3 loop spans 17 amino acids. As DNA, the CDR3 is TGTGCCAGCAGCCAAACATACAGGGGACACCTGAACACTGAAGCTTTCTTT. This encodes CASSQTYRGHLNTEAFF.

V gene TRBV4-1 combines with J gene TRBJ1-2; 8 bases match TRBD1. The CDR3 totals 16 residues. V was clipped by 1 base and J by 6 bases; unmatched bases: 10. Looked up from germline, CDR1 is MGHRA and CDR2 is YSYEKL. CDR3 region: CASSQVPRDRGNGYTF. In DNA form, the CDR3 reads TGCGCCAGCAGCCAAGTTCCGCGAGACAGGGGCAATGGCTACACCTTC.

The chain couples TRBV9 to TRBJ2-5; D uncertain. V was clipped by 3 bases and J by 0 bases, with 6 bases between them. Germline V lookup: CDR1 SGDLS, CDR2 YYNGEE. The CDR3 is 13 amino acids. The CDR3 protein is CASSGTDQETQYF. The CDR3 nucleotides read TGTGCCAGCAGCGGAACAGACCAAGAGACCCAGTACTTC.

The chain links TRBV4-1 to TRBJ2-7; unclear D gene. Germline V gene sequence: CDR1 MGHRA, CDR2 YSYEKL. V lost 1 base, J lost 0 bases, and 10 bases lay in between. This CDR3 has 15 residues. This CDR3 reads CASSQATSTSYEQYF. The DNA for the CDR3 is TGCGCCAGCAGCCAAGCAACGAGTACCTCCTACGAGCAGTACTTC.

V is TRBV6-5 and J is TRBJ2-3, with a weak D call TRBD2 (6 bases). This CDR3 contains 14 residues. The germline V and J ends were trimmed by 4 bases and 4 bases, with 12 bases remaining between them. Looked up from germline, CDR1 is MNHEY and CDR2 is SVGAGI. In nucleotides, the CDR3 is TGTGCCAGCAGTTTCCTCGGGGGATCAGATACGCAGTATTTT. Protein sequence: CASSFLGGSDTQYF.

This chain links TRBV2 with TRBJ1-5, with D hard to call. This CDR3 has 13 amino acids. Trimming removed 6 bases from V and 6 bases from J, with 12 bases in between. CDR1 and CDR2 from the germline V gene are SNHLY and FYNNEI. CDR3 loop: CASSSREGQPQHF. CDR3 DNA: TGTGCCAGCAGCAGCCGAGAGGGTCAGCCCCAGCATTTT. The full variable domain, rest sourced from reference TRBV2 and TRBJ1-5, is EPEVTQTPSHQVTQMGQEVILRCVPISNHLYFYWYRQILGQKVEFLVSFYNNEISEKSEIFDDQFSVERPDGSNFTLKIRSTKLEDSAMYFCASSSREGQPQHFGDGTRLSIL.

This clone was found a few times. This chain uses TRBV2 with TRBJ2-7, with D possibly matching TRBD2 (6 bases). From germline, CDR1 is SNHLY and CDR2 FYNNEI. CDR3 length: 13 amino acids. Trimming took off 7 bases at V and 2 bases at J, with 12 bases between the two ends. The CDR3 protein is CASNRDSTYEQYF. The CDR3 DNA is TGTGCCAGCAATCGGGACTCTACCTACGAGCAGTACTTC.

This rearrangement joins TRBV9 to TRBJ2-1, with D maybe TRBD1 (6 bases). CDR1 and CDR2 from the germline V gene are SGDLS and YYNGEE. V lost 4 bases to trimming and J lost 4 bases, with 18 bases between them. This CDR3 contains 16 residues. The CDR3 sequence: CASSKAGAPIYNEQFF. CDR3 nucleotides: TGTGCCAGCAGCAAAGCAGGGGCCCCTATTTACAATGAGCAGTTCTTC. The whole variable domain, remainder taken from reference TRBV9 and TRBJ2-1, is DSGVTQTPKHLITATGQRVTLRCSPRSGDLSVYWYQQSLDQGLQFLIQYYNGEERAKGNILERFSAQQFPDLHSELNLSSLELGDSALYFCASSKAGAPIYNEQFFGPGTRLTVL.

The rearrangement uses TRBV7-2 and TRBJ2-7, with 10 bases fitting TRBD1. V lost 7 bases, J lost 6 bases, and 6 bases stayed unmatched. Germline V gene sequence: CDR1 SGHTA, CDR2 FQGNSA. This CDR3 contains 13 residues. CDR3 loop: CASTWDRGGEQYF. CDR3 bases: TGTGCCAGCACCTGGGACAGGGGAGGCGAGCAGTACTTC.

The table lists this clone with a count of one. This chain joins TRBV27 and TRBJ2-3, with 9 bases aligning to TRBD2. V lost 4 bases to trimming and J lost 4 bases; unmatched junction nucleotides: 9. The CDR3 has 16 amino acids. CDR1 and CDR2 (germline): MNHEY, SMNVEV (reference sequence). This CDR3 reads CASSSASGEVPDTQYF. CDR3 in DNA: TGTGCCAGCAGTTCGGCTAGCGGGGAAGTCCCAGATACGCAGTATTTT.

The V gene is TRBV7-2, the J gene TRBJ1-5, with D unresolved. Deletions cut 4 bases from V and 0 bases from J, with 13 bases between. Germline V CDR1 and CDR2: SGHTA, FQGNSA. The CDR3 is made up of 16 amino acids. In DNA, the CDR3 is TGTGCCAGCAGCTACGAGGGAAGGTTTAGCAATCAGCCCCAGCATTTT. Protein sequence: CASSYEGRFSNQPQHF.

The rearrangement uses TRBV6-4 and TRBJ2-6; TRBD2 matches at 10 bases. Germline values: CDR1 MRHNA, CDR2 SNTAGT. The CDR3 is made up of 16 amino acids. V trimming: 2 bases; J trimming: 2 bases; junction bases outside the gene matches: 0. The DNA for the CDR3 is TGTGCCAGCAGTGACAGCGGGGGGGCTGGGGCCAACGTCCTGACTTTC. This codes for CASSDSGGAGANVLTF.

The chain has TRBV18 and TRBJ1-1, with TRBD1 as a possible D gene (5 bases). CDR3 length equals 12 residues. Trimming stripped 3 bases from V and 6 bases from J, with 8 bases between. The V gene's germline CDR1 is KGHSH and CDR2 LQKENI. CDR3 protein: CASSPGGAEAFF. In nucleotides, the CDR3 is TGTGCCAGCTCACCGGGGGGGGCTGAAGCTTTCTTT.